Each of the 18 T cell receptor beta chains below was sequenced from the same sample in a study of blood T cell repertoires in COVID-19. Libraries were prepared by immunoSEQ multiplex PCR; TCRdb keeps only in-frame clonotypes and omits some of them. The data show 150,000 to 200,000 clones, approximately 80% seen once. Sequenced: PBMCs or T cells enriched from blood (not recorded which). These receptors were taken from a woman in her forties or fifties who had recovered from COVID-19.

This chain links TRBV28 with TRBJ1-2, with 8 bases matching TRBD1. The CDR3 runs 15 residues. Trimming cost V 5 bases and J 0 bases; bases outside gene matches: 5. The germline CDR1 and CDR2 sequences are MDHEN and SYDVKM. CDR3 bases: TGTGCCAGCAGTCTACCGACAGGGGCTAACTATGGCTACACCTTC. Translated: CASSLPTGANYGYTF.

The rearrangement links TRBV18 to TRBJ2-4, with a tentative D call TRBD2 (5 bases). The germline V gene has CDR1 KGHSH and CDR2 LQKENI. This CDR3 comprises 14 residues. V shed 6 bases and J shed 9 bases, with 18 bases lying between them. The CDR3 DNA reads as TGTGCCAGCTCTCTCTCGGGGTTTCTTGGCATTCAGTACTTC. Residues: CASSLSGFLGIQYF.

This clone was found a few times. The chain employs TRBV9 and TRBJ1-6; D is uncertain. There are 15 residues in the CDR3. The germline V gene encodes CDR1 SGDLS and CDR2 YYNGEE. V was trimmed by 1 base and J by 7 bases, leaving 12 bases between them. The CDR3 nucleotides are TGTGCCAGCAGCGTACGGTCAGGAGGGAATTCACCCCTCCACTTT. Its protein is CASSVRSGGNSPLHF. The whole variable domain, filled in from reference TRBV9 and TRBJ1-6, reads DSGVTQTPKHLITATGQRVTLRCSPRSGDLSVYWYQQSLDQGLQFLIQYYNGEERAKGNILERFSAQQFPDLHSELNLSSLELGDSALYFCASSVRSGGNSPLHFGNGTRLTVT.

The chain uses TRBV14 and TRBJ2-7; no definite D call. CDR1 is SGHDN and CDR2 is FVKESK in the germline V gene. V gave up 0 bases and J gave up 1 base, with 10 bases separating them. The CDR3 runs 15 residues. The CDR3 nucleotides are TGTGCCAGCAGCCAAGATCCGGGTCAGTCCTACGAGCAGTACTTC. Encoded protein: CASSQDPGQSYEQYF.

This chain links TRBV2 with TRBJ2-1; the D gene is possibly TRBD2 (6 bases). The V end was cut by 6 bases, the J end by 1 base, with 13 bases between. The CDR3 has 15 residues. CDR1 SNHLY and CDR2 FYNNEI come from the germline V gene. CDR3 in DNA: TGTGCCAGCAGCGGCGGGATTTATTCCTACAATGAGCAGTTCTTC. This codes for CASSGGIYSYNEQFF.

The V gene is TRBV28, the J gene TRBJ2-4, with TRBD2 identical over 8 bases. Germline values: CDR1 MDHEN, CDR2 SYDVKM. V was pared by 1 base and J by 10 bases, with 6 bases of the junction left unmatched. The CDR3 consists of 14 residues. The CDR3 loop reads CASSLSGGGWIQYF. CDR3 bases: TGTGCCAGCAGTTTATCCGGGGGGGGGTGGATTCAGTACTTC.

The rearrangement joins TRBV18 to TRBJ1-1, with TRBD1 matching 12 bases. The CDR3 totals 15 residues. The ends lost 5 bases at V and 5 bases at J; junction bases unmatched: 6. The germline CDR1 and CDR2 sequences are KGHSH and LQKENI. The CDR3 is CASSTGQGAGTEAFF. Written as DNA, the CDR3 is TGTGCCAGCTCAACGGGACAGGGGGCGGGAACTGAAGCTTTCTTT.

The chain combines TRBV18 with TRBJ2-5, with D possibly matching TRBD2 (6 bases). Trimming cost V 2 bases and J 1 base, with 17 bases left between them. Germline V lookup: CDR1 KGHSH, CDR2 LQKENI. The CDR3 covers 17 residues. CDR3 sequence: CASSPGAPLALQETQYF. DNA of the CDR3: TGTGCCAGCTCACCAGGTGCCCCACTAGCCCTCCAAGAGACCCAGTACTTC.

The rearrangement joins TRBV5-1 to TRBJ2-3; no definite D call. This CDR3 contains 12 residues. CDR1 and CDR2 (germline): SGHRS, YFSETQ. Trimming pared 4 bases from V and 0 bases from J, leaving 3 bases between. In DNA, the CDR3 is TGCGCCAGCAGCCCGAGCACAGATACGCAGTATTTT. This codes for CASSPSTDTQYF.

The V call is TRBV19, the J call TRBJ2-3; 12 nucleotides align to TRBD2. The CDR3 covers 14 residues. The germline CDR1 and CDR2 sequences are LNHDA and SQIVND (reference sequence). J was trimmed by 5 bases and V by 9 bases; bases with no gene match: 6. In DNA, the CDR3 is TGTGCCAGCCAACTAGCGGGAGGTGTAGATACGCAGTATTTT. This gives the protein CASQLAGGVDTQYF.

V and J are TRBV18 and TRBJ2-1, with 16 bases aligning to TRBD2. Losses at the gene ends were 3 bases for V and 7 bases for J; bases not matched to a gene: 12. The CDR3 is 19 amino acids. The germline CDR1 and CDR2 sequences are KGHSH and LQKENI. CDR3 DNA: TGTGCCAGCTCACCGTTGGGGACTAGCGGGAGGGCCGGCGGGAATGAGCAGTTCTTC. Encoded protein: CASSPLGTSGRAGGNEQFF.

CDR3 in DNA: TGTGCCAGCAGGTGGCGGGAGGGCGAGGAGACCCAGTACTTC. Residues: CASRWREGEETQYF. This chain links TRBV5-4 with TRBJ2-5, with 9 bases matching TRBD2. V shed 5 bases and J 5 bases; nucleotides not matched to a gene: 7. The CDR3 is 14 residues long. CDR1 is SGHNT, CDR2 YYREEE, per germline (reference sequence).

This clone was recorded once. The J gene is TRBJ1-2, the V gene TRBV3-1 (or the pseudogene TRBV3-2), with TRBD1 as a possible D gene (6 bases). The germline CDR1 and CDR2 sequences are LGHDT and YNNKEL (reference sequence). Trimming removed 0 bases at V and 6 bases at J, with 11 bases between. The CDR3 length is 14 residues. The CDR3 is CASSQDTGWDGYTF. The CDR3 coding sequence is TGTGCCAGCAGCCAAGACACAGGGTGGGATGGCTACACCTTC.

This clone has a handful of counts. The chain joins TRBV19 to TRBJ1-6; D is perhaps TRBD1 (6 bases). The CDR3 runs 14 residues. Trimming removed 5 bases from V and 9 bases from J, with 14 bases in between. Germline V gives CDR1 LNHDA, CDR2 SQIVND (reference sequence). The CDR3 DNA follows: TGTGCCAGTAGTTCGAGCAGGGGAGCTTCACCCCTCCACTTT. Amino acid sequence: CASSSSRGASPLHF.

This clone appeared a few times. V gene TRBV7-9 combines with J gene TRBJ2-1, with TRBD2 matching over 8 bases. CDR3 length equals 13 residues. Germline V gene lookup returns CDR1 SEHNR and CDR2 FQNEAQ (reference sequence). With 8 bases clipped from V and 6 bases from J, the junction kept 6 bases outside the gene matches. CDR3 DNA sequence: TGTGCCAGCGCGGGGGGCCGGAGCAATGAGCAGTTCTTC. This translates into CASAGGRSNEQFF.

The V gene is TRBV28, the J gene TRBJ2-7, with D tentatively TRBD2 (6 bases). CDR1 and CDR2 from the germline V gene are MDHEN and SYDVKM. V lost 8 bases, J lost 4 bases, and 12 bases lay in between. This CDR3 region has 12 residues. CDR3 bases: TGTGCCAGCCGCAGGGCGGGATACGAGCAGTACTTC. Translating it yields CASRRAGYEQYF.

This chain uses TRBV4-2 with TRBJ1-6; D is uncertain. Germline-derived CDR1 and CDR2 are LGHNA and YNFKEQ. Trimming removed 4 bases from V and 7 bases from J, with 11 bases in between. The CDR3 is 14 amino acids. The DNA for the CDR3 is TGTGCCAGCAGCCCTAGGACGGGGAATTCACCCCTCCACTTT. It encodes CASSPRTGNSPLHF.

The chain links TRBV28 to TRBJ1-5; TRBD1 aligns across 10 bases. CDR1 and CDR2 (germline): MDHEN, SYDVKM. The length of the CDR3 is 13 residues. Trimming at V came to 6 bases and at J to 6 bases, leaving 2 bases not matched to a gene. DNA for the CDR3: TGTGCCAGCAGAGGGACAGGGGTTCAGCCCCAGCATTTT. Its translation is CASRGTGVQPQHF. Variable domain in full (rest from reference TRBV28 and TRBJ1-5): DVKVTQSSRYLVKRTGEKVFLECVQDMDHENMFWYRQDPGLGLRLIYFSYDVKMKEKGDIPEGYSVSREKKERFSLILESASTNQTSMYLCASRGTGVQPQHFGDGTRLSIL.